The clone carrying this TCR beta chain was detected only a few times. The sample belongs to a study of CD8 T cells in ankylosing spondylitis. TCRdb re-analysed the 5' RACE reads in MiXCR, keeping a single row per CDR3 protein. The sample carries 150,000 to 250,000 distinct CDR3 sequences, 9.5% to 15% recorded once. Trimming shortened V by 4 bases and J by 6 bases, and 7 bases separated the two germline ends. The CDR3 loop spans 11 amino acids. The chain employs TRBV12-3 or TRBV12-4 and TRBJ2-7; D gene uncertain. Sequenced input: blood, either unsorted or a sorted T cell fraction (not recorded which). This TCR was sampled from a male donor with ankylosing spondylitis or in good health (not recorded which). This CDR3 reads CASSSSSEQYF. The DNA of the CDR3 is TGTGCCAGCAGTTCCTCTAGCGAGCAGTACTTC.